Given below is one TCR beta chain in context. The sample comes from a study of OX40 agonist ivuxolimab in advanced cancers. Study-level background: Intravenous ivuxolimab at 0.01 to 10 mg/kg was given to patients every 2 weeks. Three patients responded partially, comprising one with hepatocellular carcinoma and two with cutaneous melanoma.

The table came from immunoSEQ multiplex PCR; TCRdb's copy has only in-frame clones and leaves some out. The sample carries roughly 67,000 clones, about nine tenths recorded once. CDR1 SGHRS and CDR2 YFSETQ come from the germline V gene. This CDR3 is built from 13 residues. V lost 0 bases, J lost 5 bases, and 5 bases lay in between. This clonotype was sampled from an adult with an advanced solid tumor such as melanoma, head and neck, liver or kidney cancer. The rearrangement uses TRBV5-1 and TRBJ2-2, with D possibly being TRBD1 (5 bases). Sequencing was performed on CD4+ or CD8+ T cells sorted from blood, taken in a trial of the OX40 agonist ivuxolimab. CDR3 in amino acids: CASSLEGTGELFF. CDR3 DNA: TGCGCCAGCAGCTTGGAGGGGACCGGGGAGCTGTTTTTT.